This record concerns one TCR beta chain sequence. Its antigen is unknown. The sample holds no much larger clone one base away, and base qualities are not on file. These data are taken from a study of OX40 agonist ivuxolimab in advanced cancers. With respect to the entire study: Ivuxolimab was a fully human IgG2 agonistic monoclonal antibody targeting the costimulatory receptor OX40 (CD134). Patients were allowed to have had prior anti-PD-1, anti-PD-L1 or anti-CTLA-4 therapy, and approximately 40% of the dose-escalation patients had been treated with checkpoint inhibitors. The point of sequencing TCRbeta in the periphery was to test whether ivuxolimab changed TCR sequence diversity and drove clonal T-cell expansion. Among the roughly 50 dose-escalation patients, about 19 had hepatocellular carcinoma, some 15 melanoma, 9 renal cell carcinoma and 9 head and neck cancer. Intravenous ivuxolimab was administered to patients every 2 weeks at six dose levels: 0.01, 0.1, 0.3, 1.5, 3 and 10 mg/kg. The dose-escalation cohort was 82.7% male with a mean age of about 58 years, ranging from about 20 to 80. Partial responses were achieved by three dose-escalation patients, of whom one had hepatocellular carcinoma and two had cutaneous melanoma. The paper reports the monotherapy dose-escalation portion (N of about 50 patients) of the phase I ivuxolimab trial. Broad study findings and their caveats: After ivuxolimab, more expanded clones were found on average in CD8+ T cells than in CD4+ T cells. At doses of 0.1 to 3.0 mg/kg, clonal expansion of both CD4+ and CD8+ T cells in blood was seen between baseline and week 6. In partial responders in the 0.1-3.0 mg/kg groups, normalized peripheral clonal expansion was found to be among the lowest, especially among CD8+ T cells. The antigen specificity of the clonally expanded peripheral T cells was not determined. Low levels of normalized T-cell clonal expansion were also shown by some nonresponding patients.

V trim: 2 bases; J trim: 4 bases; unmatched bases: 4. The CDR3 goes from the cysteine to the phenylalanine over 14 residues. Only the CDR3 DNA stays, 42 bases, in frame from base 1. CDR1 GTSNPN and CDR2 SVGIG are derived from the germline V gene (reference sequence). The trial excluded patients who had a history of autoimmune disease or who were on systemic immunosuppression. Peripheral blood for TCR sequencing was drawn from every dose cohort at baseline, at cycle 4 day 1 and at cycle 7 day 1. Samples were obtained from an open-label, multicenter, first-in-human phase I dose-escalation trial of ivuxolimab. Adults with locally advanced or metastatic melanoma, renal cell carcinoma, hepatocellular carcinoma or head and neck squamous cell carcinoma were enrolled in the trial. Before TCR sequencing, CD4+ T cells and CD8+ T cells were sorted from peripheral blood as separate populations. To sequence the TCRbeta CDR3 region, genomic DNA was isolated from the sorted cells. The immunoSEQ Assay was used to sequence the TCRbeta CDR3 regions. TCRdb's version of the immuneACCESS table is confined to in-frame rearrangements and falls short of the full clone set. An unresolved V gene accounts for under half of the shortfall where checked; the remainder is of unknown origin. This sample lists 99,000 or so clones; about four fifths were detected once. The leading ten clones occupy approximately 5% of the sample.

This TCR was recovered from an adult with an advanced solid tumor such as melanoma, head and neck, liver or kidney cancer. Recombination joined TRBV30 with TRBJ2-1, and 8 junctional nucleotides match TRBD2. The sample here was CD4+ or CD8+ T cells sorted from blood, taken in a trial of the OX40 agonist ivuxolimab. The CDR3 region reads CAWSSGGSYNEQFF. The nucleotide sequence reads TGTGCCTGGAGTAGCGGGGGTAGTTACAATGAGCAGTTCTTC.